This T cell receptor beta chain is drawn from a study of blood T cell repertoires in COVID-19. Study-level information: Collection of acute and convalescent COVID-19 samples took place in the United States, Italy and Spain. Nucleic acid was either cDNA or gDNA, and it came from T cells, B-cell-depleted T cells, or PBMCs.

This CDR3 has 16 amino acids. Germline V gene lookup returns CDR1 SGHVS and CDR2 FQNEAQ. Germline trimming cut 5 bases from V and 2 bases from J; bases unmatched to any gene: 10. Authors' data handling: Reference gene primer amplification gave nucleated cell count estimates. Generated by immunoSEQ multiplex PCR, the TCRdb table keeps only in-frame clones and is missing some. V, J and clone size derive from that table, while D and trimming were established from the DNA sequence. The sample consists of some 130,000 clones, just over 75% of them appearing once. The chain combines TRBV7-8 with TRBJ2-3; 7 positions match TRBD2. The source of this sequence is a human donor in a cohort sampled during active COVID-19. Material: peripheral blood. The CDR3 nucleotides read TGTGCCAGCAGCGCCATCGCGGGGGTGTTCACAGATACGCAGTATTTT. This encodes CASSAIAGVFTDTQYF.